This entry features one TCR beta chain sequence. The antigen this receptor binds is unknown. Qualities for individual bases were not recorded, and no much larger clone is one base off. This entry is derived from a study of response to subunit inactivated influenza vaccine (dated by TCRdb to 2017 to 2018). For context, the study as a whole: The study used deep quantitative T cell receptor repertoire profiling to track responses to a trivalent subunit inactivated influenza vaccine.

The CDR3 runs 13 residues from the cysteine to the phenylalanine. Only CDR3 DNA remains: 39 bases, in frame from the first base. CDR1 and CDR2 are drawn from the germline V gene: KGHSH, LQKENI. V sheds 3 bases and J sheds 2 bases, leaving 6 bases between their ends. The full study reports these points: According to the authors, only a limited number of new T cells may be recruited by each seasonal influenza vaccination.

The library was prepared using RT-PCR. The sequencing machine was an Illumina HiSeq 2500. TCRdb passed the public sequencing reads through fastp at Q25 and MiXCR, retaining productive beta sequences. Each entry merges the rows of one CDR3 protein and shows their most common DNA and genes. Here the sample has 530,000 or so distinct CDR3 sequences; 12% to 15% occur a single time. More than 9.5% of the sample comes from the top ten. This clonotype was obtained from a man between 50 and 59 years old who received an inactivated influenza vaccine. Donor details come from another sample of the same person, matched by shared clones. The sequences come from PBMCs from blood, collected 11 to 12 days after vaccination. Recombination joined TRBV18 with TRBJ2-3; TRBD2 is a weak D gene call, 6 bases matching. The bases are TGTGCCAGCTCACCGGACTACACAGATACGCAGTATTTT. Translated, this is CASSPDYTDTQYF.